The TCR beta chain described here comes from a study of control samples from healthy donors and cancer patients. Generated by immunoSEQ multiplex PCR, the TCRdb table keeps only in-frame clones and is missing some. The profile shows about 130,000 clones, over 75% of them singletons. CDR1 is SGHTA, CDR2 FQGTGA, per germline. This CDR3 region has 14 residues. Trimming pared 4 bases from V and 7 bases from J, leaving 14 bases between. Sequenced input: blood. This clonotype originated in a young man in good health. The chain uses TRBV7-3 and TRBJ2-1; D might be TRBD1 or TRBD2, each matching 5 bases. The CDR3 spells CASSSGTQLNEQFF. Here the CDR3 DNA reads TGTGCCAGCAGCTCCGGGACCCAACTAAATGAGCAGTTCTTC.